Following are 24 T cell receptor beta chains from one sample sequenced in a study of OX40 agonist ivuxolimab in advanced cancers. Only in-frame clones appear in the TCRdb table, and some are missing; sequencing was by immunoSEQ multiplex PCR. The data show tens of thousands of clones, with approximately 90% seen just once and just under 9.5% held by the top ten. The sequenced sample was CD4+ or CD8+ T cells sorted from blood, obtained in a trial of the OX40 agonist ivuxolimab. These receptors came from an adult with an advanced solid tumor such as melanoma, head and neck, liver or kidney cancer.

This clone has only one observation. The chain uses TRBV5-4 and TRBJ2-7, with D tentatively TRBD1 (6 bases). Germline CDR1 is SGHNT and CDR2 is YYREEE (reference sequence). This CDR3 has 13 amino acids. V shed 4 bases and J shed 1 base, with 9 bases lying between them. The CDR3 spells CASSPTGSYEQYF. The DNA of the CDR3 is TGTGCCAGCAGCCCTACAGGGTCCTACGAGCAGTACTTC.

This chain joins TRBV19 and TRBJ2-4, with a weak D call TRBD2 (6 bases). The V end lost 3 bases, the J end lost 0 bases, and 9 bases lay between the germline ends. The CDR3 spans 15 residues. CDR1 LNHDA and CDR2 SQIVND come from the germline V gene (reference sequence). As DNA, the CDR3 is TGTGCCAGTAGTATCGTCGGGGGAGCCAAAAACATTCAGTACTTC. Encoded protein: CASSIVGGAKNIQYF.

The chain recombines TRBV4-1 with TRBJ1-5; D call uncertain. Germline-derived CDR1 and CDR2 are MGHRA and YSYEKL. CDR3 length equals 17 residues. V shed 3 bases and J shed 7 bases, with 22 bases lying between them. CDR3 protein: CASSHTGGAAEIQPQHF. For the CDR3, the DNA is TGCGCCAGCAGCCATACCGGAGGCGCAGCCGAGATACAGCCCCAGCATTTT.

The J gene is TRBJ2-3, the V gene TRBV7-2; no clear D gene. Trimming shortened V by 4 bases and J by 6 bases, and 8 bases separated the two germline ends. Germline CDR1 SGHTA, CDR2 FQGNSA. The CDR3 runs to 12 residues. The CDR3 sequence is CASSSPSDTQYF. In DNA, the CDR3 is TGTGCCAGCAGCTCCCCTTCGGATACGCAGTATTTT.

This clone was observed once. The rearrangement uses TRBV19 and TRBJ2-3, with 7 bases fitting TRBD1. The V and J ends lost 8 bases and 1 base, in that order; junction bases with no gene match: 9. CDR3 size: 15 residues. The germline gives CDR1 LNHDA, CDR2 SQIVND (reference sequence). The CDR3 DNA reads TGTGCCAGTTCCCAAACAGGGGCCGGCACAGATACGCAGTATTTT. Its translation is CASSQTGAGTDTQYF.

DNA for the CDR3: TGTGCCAGCCGGGAGTTTAGCAGCATTAACTATGGCTACACCTTC. Protein: CASREFSSINYGYTF. The genes are TRBV2 and TRBJ1-2; D gene uncertain. V was shortened by 8 bases and J by 1 base, with 17 bases between the two germline ends. The CDR3 loop spans 15 amino acids. The germline V gene has CDR1 SNHLY and CDR2 FYNNEI.

The genes are TRBV27 and TRBJ1-2; 7 bases fit TRBD1. Germline V gene sequence: CDR1 MNHEY, CDR2 SMNVEV (reference sequence). The CDR3 length is 16 residues. J gave up 2 bases and V 5 bases, and 11 bases lay outside the gene matches. CDR3 nucleotides: TGTGCCAGCAGTCCGCTCCCCGGGACAGTAAACTATGGCTACACCTTC. Protein sequence: CASSPLPGTVNYGYTF.

V is TRBV9 and J is TRBJ2-1; 9 bases line up with TRBD2. V was pared by 2 bases and J by 8 bases, with 8 bases of the junction left unmatched. CDR1 is SGDLS, CDR2 YYNGEE, per germline. The CDR3 has 15 residues. The CDR3 loop is CASSVGSGGFHEQFF. The CDR3 DNA reads TGTGCCAGCAGCGTGGGTAGCGGGGGATTTCATGAGCAGTTCTTC.

The CDR3 DNA follows: TGTGCCAGCAGTTTCCAGGGGTCTGAAGCTTTCTTT. This sequence encodes CASSFQGSEAFF. This chain joins TRBV27 and TRBJ1-1; a possible D gene is TRBD1 (6 bases). This CDR3 is built from 12 residues. Germline V gene lookup returns CDR1 MNHEY and CDR2 SMNVEV (reference sequence). Trimming left V 3 bases short and J 6 bases short, with 8 bases between.

This chain uses TRBV19 with TRBJ2-1; perhaps TRBD2 as D (6 bases). This CDR3 region has 14 residues. Germline CDR1 LNHDA, CDR2 SQIVND (reference sequence). V gave up 5 bases and J gave up 1 base, with 9 bases separating them. In nucleotides, the CDR3 is TGTGCCAGTAGTGGTAGCGGTTCCTACAATGAGCAGTTCTTC. Its protein product is CASSGSGSYNEQFF.

This clone appeared once. The chain uses TRBV5-1 and TRBJ1-2; perhaps TRBD1 as D (5 bases). The CDR3 length is 15 residues. The ends were cut back, 2 bases at V and 2 bases at J, with 13 bases in the middle. Per germline, CDR1 SGHRS and CDR2 YFSETQ. DNA of the CDR3: TGCGCCAGCAGCTTACCGGGGGATTACAACTATGGCTACACCTTC. Its translation: CASSLPGDYNYGYTF.

For this clone: This sample includes further DNA sequences coding for the same CDR3. The chain couples TRBV30 to TRBJ2-1; TRBD2 matches 9 bases. Trimming removed 5 bases from V and 8 bases from J; junction bases left unmatched: 4. Germline CDR1 and CDR2: GTSNPN and SVGIG (reference sequence). The CDR3 runs 12 residues. The CDR3 sequence is CAWRAGGDEQFF. The CDR3 DNA sequence: TGTGCCTGGCGGGCGGGGGGGGATGAGCAGTTCTTC.

The chain combines TRBV10-1 with TRBJ2-7; D may correspond to TRBD1 or TRBD2 (5 bases each). The length of the CDR3 is 17 residues. Germline CDR1 is WNHNN and CDR2 is SYGVQD (reference sequence). V was pared by 10 bases and J by 6 bases, with 31 bases between. The CDR3 reads CATISAIDGTQGLEQYF. The DNA of the CDR3 is TGCGCCACGATAAGCGCAATCGACGGGACCCAAGGGCTCGAGCAGTACTTC.

The CDR3 nucleotides are TGCGCCAGCAGCCAAGACTGGGGATCCTCCTACGAGCAGTACTTC. Protein sequence: CASSQDWGSSYEQYF. This chain connects TRBV4-3 to TRBJ2-7, with D hard to call. Germline CDR1 LGHNA, CDR2 YSLEER. V was clipped by 0 bases and J by 0 bases, with 9 bases between them. The length of the CDR3 is 15 residues.

The V call is TRBV6-6, the J call TRBJ2-1, with a possible D match to TRBD2 (6 bases). Germline V gene sequence: CDR1 MNHNY, CDR2 SVGAGI (reference sequence). V lost 4 bases, J lost 7 bases, and 17 bases lay in between. The CDR3 contains 15 residues. CDR3 loop: CASSSLGRGGNEQFF. In DNA, the CDR3 is TGTGCCAGCAGTTCCCTGGGGCGTGGGGGGAATGAGCAGTTCTTC.

This chain links TRBV4-1 with TRBJ2-1, with D perhaps matching TRBD2 (5 bases). The CDR3 length is 13 residues. Germline V gene sequence: CDR1 MGHRA, CDR2 YSYEKL. The germline V and J ends were trimmed by 0 bases and 9 bases, with 9 bases remaining between them. Here the CDR3 reads CASSQDRGSEQFF. The CDR3 region has the DNA TGCGCCAGCAGCCAAGATCGTGGGAGTGAGCAGTTCTTC.

The rearrangement uses TRBV7-9 and TRBJ1-1, with TRBD1 matching 8 bases. Per the germline V gene, CDR1 is SEHNR and CDR2 is FQNEAQ (reference sequence). The CDR3 covers 14 residues. J was trimmed by 5 bases and V by 3 bases; bases with no gene match: 5. DNA of the CDR3: TGTGCCAGCAGCTTCGGACAGGGAGGGACTGAAGCTTTCTTT. Its protein is CASSFGQGGTEAFF.

The sample holds one count of this clone. CDR3 nucleotide sequence: TGTGCCAGCTCACCACCAAAGGGAATGAACACTGAAGCTTTCTTT. Protein product: CASSPPKGMNTEAFF. This rearrangement joins TRBV18 to TRBJ1-1, with D unresolved. Germline V gene sequence: CDR1 KGHSH, CDR2 LQKENI. The CDR3 length is 15 residues. V lost 0 bases, J lost 0 bases, and 8 bases lay in between.

J is TRBJ1-1 and V is TRBV19, with a tentative D call TRBD1 (5 bases). The V and J ends lost 5 bases and 5 bases respectively, with 12 bases between them. The CDR3 has 13 residues. The germline gives CDR1 LNHDA, CDR2 SQIVND (reference sequence). The CDR3 DNA reads TGTGCCAGTAGTTACGGGGGGGAAACTGAAGCTTTCTTT. Its protein is CASSYGGETEAFF.

This chain connects TRBV5-8 to TRBJ2-1; D is perhaps TRBD1 (5 bases). There are 15 residues in the CDR3. The germline V gene encodes CDR1 SGHTS and CDR2 YDEGEE. Deletions cut 1 base from V and 0 bases from J, with 8 bases between. Here the CDR3 reads CASSLLGVSYNEQFF. CDR3 nucleotides: TGTGCCAGCAGCTTGTTAGGGGTCTCCTACAATGAGCAGTTCTTC.

V is TRBV6-5 and J is TRBJ2-7, with D maybe TRBD2 (5 bases). CDR1 and CDR2 from the germline V gene are MNHEY and SVGAGI. This CDR3 has 13 amino acids. Between the trimmed V and J ends, which lost 8 bases and 1 base, there was a span of 12 bases. The CDR3 region is CASRFGESYEQYF. CDR3 in DNA: TGTGCCAGCCGTTTCGGGGAGTCCTACGAGCAGTACTTC.

This rearrangement joins TRBV7-9 to TRBJ2-1; D is uncertain. Germline V gene lookup returns CDR1 SEHNR and CDR2 FQNEAQ (reference sequence). There are 16 residues in the CDR3. V was pared by 0 bases and J by 3 bases, with 12 bases between. The CDR3 here is CASSLAGGGNYNEQFF. The CDR3, as DNA: TGTGCCAGCAGCTTAGCGGGCGGCGGCAACTACAATGAGCAGTTCTTC. Combining the CDR3 with reference TRBV7-9 and TRBJ2-1 gives the whole variable domain DTGVSQNPRHKITKRGQNVTFRCDPISEHNRLYWYRQTLGQGPEFLTYFQNEAQLEKSRLLSDRFSAERPKGSFSTLEIQRTEQGDSAMYLCASSLAGGGNYNEQFFGPGTRLTVL.

This clone was observed a few times. The V and J genes are TRBV12-5 and TRBJ1-6, with a possible D match to TRBD1 (6 bases). V was clipped by 5 bases and J by 11 bases, with 19 bases between them. Germline CDR1 reads LGHNT; CDR2 reads FRNRAP. This CDR3 is built from 15 residues. CDR3 nucleotide sequence: TGTGCTAGTGGTGAGGCGTCCGACAGGAAAACACCCCTCCACTTT. Translation: CASGEASDRKTPLHF.

By proportion, this clone is medium-sized. V and J are TRBV19 and TRBJ2-2; no definite D call. Germline lookup yields CDR1 LNHDA and CDR2 SQIVND (reference sequence). Trimming removed 5 bases from V and 3 bases from J, with 7 bases in between. This CDR3 has 13 residues. Here the CDR3 reads CASSVSDTGELFF. In nucleotides, the CDR3 is TGTGCCAGTAGTGTCAGTGACACCGGGGAGCTGTTTTTT.